The text below deals with one T cell receptor beta chain. Its specificity is not known. Deep-level running was used for the assay. The assay was immunoSEQ multiplex PCR, and TCRdb's table has in-frame clones only and misses some. The sample has about 2 million clones; roughly 95% are singletons. The CDR3 runs 16 residues. The V and J ends lost 3 bases and 0 bases respectively, with 12 bases between them. Germline values: CDR1 ENHRY, CDR2 SYGVKD. The data were taken from a study of shared clonotypes between healthy human individuals. Study-level points and caveats: Rarefaction gave evidence that sorted-subset sequencing remained incomplete despite large depth. Investigators collected only blood, and repertoires in tissues likely differ. Naive subsets typically showed greater estimated richness than memory subsets.

It was CD45RO-negative cells, positively selected for CCR7, that made up naive CD8 cells, with terminally differentiated effector memory CD45RA+ cells excluded. The chain links TRBV10-3 to TRBJ1-5, with D maybe TRBD1 (5 bases). Sequencing was done on a sample of naive CD8+ T cells sorted from blood. This TCR was sampled from a man younger than 35 in good health. This CDR3 reads CAISEGEIYSNQPQHF. The CDR3 DNA reads TGTGCCATCAGTGAAGGGGAAATTTATAGCAATCAGCCCCAGCATTTT.